These T cell receptor beta chains were read from a single sample in a study of T cell responses to AZD1222 COVID-19 vaccine. Generated by immunoSEQ multiplex PCR, the TCRdb table keeps only in-frame clones and is missing some. The repertoire holds 180,000 or so clones, with around 94% as singletons. The sample consisted of peripheral blood, taken on day 0 of AZD1222 vaccination. All receptors derive from an adult in good health. Each CDR3 is given with its conserved first and last residue. A D gene is named only where the DNA matches it firmly. Clone size is not always given. Where it is, it says once, few, many or a class for expanded clones.

d_call: .
clone_size: .
v_call: TRBV28
j_call: TRBJ2-7
cdr3_aa: CASSFSYEQYF
cdr3_nt: TGTGCCAGCAGTTTCTCCTACGAGCAGTACTTC

d_call: TRBD1
clone_size: .
v_call: TRBV10-3
j_call: TRBJ1-1
cdr3_aa: CATTGTGTTEAFF
cdr3_nt: TGTGCCACCACCGGGACAGGGACCACTGAAGCTTTCTTT

d_call: .
clone_size: .
v_call: TRBV27
j_call: TRBJ2-1
cdr3_aa: CASTRAESSYNEQFF
cdr3_nt: TGTGCCAGCACTCGGGCGGAGAGCTCCTACAATGAGCAGTTCTTC

d_call: .
clone_size: .
v_call: TRBV7-8
j_call: TRBJ2-1
cdr3_aa: CASSLASYLGNEQFF
cdr3_nt: TGTGCCAGCAGCTTAGCATCGTATTTGGGGAATGAGCAGTTCTTC

d_call: .
clone_size: .
v_call: TRBV27
j_call: TRBJ1-5
cdr3_aa: CATGPRGTVGNQPQHF
cdr3_nt: TGTGCCACCGGGCCTAGGGGTACGGTAGGCAATCAGCCCCAGCATTTT

d_call: .
clone_size: .
v_call: TRBV5-1
j_call: TRBJ1-1
cdr3_aa: CASSLEGGAFF
cdr3_nt: TGCGCCAGCAGCTTGGAAGGGGGAGCTTTCTTT

d_call: .
clone_size: .
v_call: TRBV5-5
j_call: TRBJ1-5
cdr3_aa: CASSLGREGLKPQHF
cdr3_nt: TGTGCCAGCAGCTTGGGCCGGGAGGGGTTGAAGCCCCAGCATTTT

d_call: TRBD1
clone_size: .
v_call: TRBV30
j_call: TRBJ1-5
cdr3_aa: CAWSRGPNQPQHF
cdr3_nt: TGTGCCTGGAGTAGGGGGCCAAATCAGCCCCAGCATTTT

d_call: TRBD2
clone_size: .
v_call: TRBV4-1
j_call: TRBJ2-1
cdr3_aa: CASSHRLAENNEQFF
cdr3_nt: TGCGCCAGCAGCCACAGACTAGCTGAAAACAATGAGCAGTTCTTC

d_call: .
clone_size: .
v_call: TRBV5-5
j_call: TRBJ2-1
cdr3_aa: CASSRSGPRDYNEQFF
cdr3_nt: TGTGCCAGCAGTCGCTCCGGGCCCCGCGACTACAATGAGCAGTTCTTC

d_call: .
clone_size: .
v_call: TRBV5-6
j_call: TRBJ1-2
cdr3_aa: CASRQEGGGYGYTF
cdr3_nt: TGTGCCAGCAGGCAGGAGGGCGGAGGCTATGGCTACACCTTC

d_call: .
clone_size: .
v_call: TRBV5-5
j_call: TRBJ2-5
cdr3_aa: CASSFQETQYF
cdr3_nt: TGTGCCAGCAGCTTCCAAGAGACCCAGTACTTC

d_call: .
clone_size: .
v_call: TRBV5-6
j_call: TRBJ1-5
cdr3_aa: CASSYSNQPQHF
cdr3_nt: TGTGCCAGTAGTTATTCCAATCAGCCCCAGCATTTT

d_call: .
clone_size: .
v_call: TRBV5-1
j_call: TRBJ1-3
cdr3_aa: CASSSEGNTIYF
cdr3_nt: TGCGCCAGCAGCTCCGAAGGAAACACCATATATTTT

d_call: TRBD1
clone_size: once
v_call: TRBV28
j_call: TRBJ2-1
cdr3_aa: CASTETGENEQFF
cdr3_nt: TGTGCCAGCACCGAGACAGGGGAGAATGAGCAGTTCTTC

d_call: .
clone_size: .
v_call: TRBV29-1
j_call: TRBJ2-2
cdr3_aa: CSVDSTNTGELFF
cdr3_nt: TGCAGCGTTGACAGCACGAACACCGGGGAGCTGTTTTTT

d_call: .
clone_size: .
v_call: TRBV12-3/TRBV12-4
j_call: TRBJ2-1
cdr3_aa: CASSSGEYNEQFF
cdr3_nt: TGTGCCAGCAGTTCGGGAGAGTACAATGAGCAGTTCTTC

d_call: TRBD1
clone_size: once
v_call: TRBV5-1
j_call: TRBJ2-5
cdr3_aa: CASSLAPKTTGGGVSETQYF
cdr3_nt: TGCGCCAGCAGCTTGGCGCCCAAAACGACAGGGGGAGGCGTGTCGGAGACCCAGTACTTC

d_call: .
clone_size: .
v_call: TRBV28
j_call: TRBJ1-3
cdr3_aa: CATLWRGNTIYF
cdr3_nt: TGTGCCACCCTGTGGCGGGGGAACACCATATATTTT

d_call: TRBD1
clone_size: .
v_call: TRBV4-1
j_call: TRBJ1-1
cdr3_aa: CASTETGKYTLLNTEAFF
cdr3_nt: TGCGCCAGCACCGAGACAGGGAAATATACCCTTTTGAACACTGAAGCTTTCTTT

d_call: TRBD2
clone_size: .
v_call: TRBV3-1/TRBV3-2
j_call: TRBJ2-7
cdr3_aa: CASSQDKKGRAFSYEQYF
cdr3_nt: TGTGCCAGCAGCCAAGATAAAAAAGGGAGGGCCTTCTCCTACGAGCAGTACTTC

d_call: .
clone_size: .
v_call: TRBV20-1
j_call: TRBJ1-2
cdr3_aa: CSASMDSPNYGYTF
cdr3_nt: TGCAGTGCTAGTATGGACAGCCCTAACTATGGCTACACCTTC

d_call: .
clone_size: .
v_call: TRBV12-5
j_call: TRBJ2-5
cdr3_aa: CASGLGQPWETQYF
cdr3_nt: TGTGCTAGTGGTTTGGGACAGCCCTGGGAGACCCAGTACTTC

d_call: .
clone_size: once
v_call: TRBV15
j_call: TRBJ1-2
cdr3_aa: CATSRQGNYGYTF
cdr3_nt: TGTGCCACCAGCAGACAGGGAAACTATGGCTACACCTTC

d_call: .
clone_size: .
v_call: TRBV14
j_call: TRBJ1-2
cdr3_aa: CASSQDKATPNPSYGYTF
cdr3_nt: TGTGCCAGCAGCCAAGATAAAGCCACTCCCAACCCGTCCTATGGCTACACCTTC

d_call: .
clone_size: .
v_call: TRBV30
j_call: TRBJ1-1
cdr3_aa: CAWSGRSTASNTEAFF
cdr3_nt: TGTGCCTGGAGCGGAAGGTCGACAGCCTCGAACACTGAAGCTTTCTTT

d_call: .
clone_size: .
v_call: TRBV5-5
j_call: TRBJ2-2
cdr3_aa: CASSTQGPTGELFF
cdr3_nt: TGTGCCAGCAGCACACAGGGTCCCACCGGGGAGCTGTTTTTT

d_call: .
clone_size: .
v_call: TRBV14
j_call: TRBJ1-4
cdr3_aa: CASSVRPATNEKLFF
cdr3_nt: TGTGCCAGCAGCGTCCGTCCCGCAACTAATGAAAAACTGTTTTTT

d_call: .
clone_size: .
v_call: TRBV10-1
j_call: TRBJ1-2
cdr3_aa: CASSVDISYGYTF
cdr3_nt: TGCGCCAGCAGTGTCGACATCTCCTATGGCTACACCTTC

d_call: TRBD2
clone_size: .
v_call: TRBV11-3
j_call: TRBJ2-3
cdr3_aa: CASSLMAGDAQYF
cdr3_nt: TGTGCCAGCAGCTTAATGGCGGGAGATGCGCAGTATTTT

d_call: .
clone_size: .
v_call: TRBV5-1
j_call: TRBJ1-6
cdr3_aa: CASSLGKINSGVRNSPLHF
cdr3_nt: TGCGCCAGCAGCTTGGGGAAAATAAACTCAGGGGTACGGAATTCACCCCTCCACTTT

d_call: .
clone_size: .
v_call: TRBV19
j_call: TRBJ2-2
cdr3_aa: CASSIPPLAGELFF
cdr3_nt: TGTGCCAGTAGTATCCCCCCGCTAGCCGGGGAGCTGTTTTTT

d_call: .
clone_size: .
v_call: TRBV28
j_call: TRBJ1-4
cdr3_aa: CASSFGGNEKLFF
cdr3_nt: TGTGCCAGCAGTTTCGGGGGTAATGAAAAACTGTTTTTT

d_call: TRBD2
clone_size: .
v_call: TRBV3-1/TRBV3-2
j_call: TRBJ2-3
cdr3_aa: CASSQILAGLTSTDTQYF
cdr3_nt: TGTGCCAGCAGCCAAATACTAGCGGGTCTAACTAGCACAGATACGCAGTATTTT

d_call: .
clone_size: .
v_call: TRBV6-4
j_call: TRBJ1-1
cdr3_aa: CASRGEGDTEAFF
cdr3_nt: TGTGCCAGCCGAGGGGAGGGGGACACTGAAGCTTTCTTT